Presented here are 10 T cell receptor beta chains from one specimen sequenced in a study of Ad26.COV2.S vaccination and SARS-CoV-2 variants. The treatment: roughly 20 received Ad26.COV2.S at low or high dose, single or two shots; about five received placebo; per-sample allocation not given. Specimens were obtained on day 63 following the first vaccine or placebo injection. Generated by immunoSEQ multiplex PCR, the TCRdb table keeps only in-frame clones and is missing some. The table has about 500,000 clones, 89% seen once. The starting material was peripheral blood, obtained in a trial of Ad26.COV2.S vaccine versus placebo. These receptors came from a person between 18 and 60 years old who received the Ad26.COV2.S COVID-19 vaccine or a placebo.

The rearrangement joins TRBV6-5 to TRBJ2-7, with D possibly TRBD2 on 6 matching bases. The germline gives CDR1 MNHEY, CDR2 SVGAGI. The length of the CDR3 is 14 residues. Trimming took 5 bases from V and 3 from J, leaving 14 bases between them. The CDR3 coding sequence is TGTGCCAGCAGTAAACCGGGACTCGTCTACGAGCAGTACTTC. Its protein is CASSKPGLVYEQYF.

V gene TRBV7-2 combines with J gene TRBJ2-2; TRBD1 is a possible D gene (6 bases). The CDR3 runs 16 residues. With 2 bases removed from V and 4 bases from J, the gap between germline ends came to 14 bases. The germline V gene has CDR1 SGHTA and CDR2 FQGNSA. In nucleotides, the CDR3 is TGTGCCAGCAGCTTAACCCAGCTAGGGGGCACCGGGGAGCTGTTTTTT. It codes for CASSLTQLGGTGELFF.

V gene TRBV29-1 combines with J gene TRBJ1-5; 9 bases are shared with TRBD1. The CDR3 contains 14 residues. In germline, CDR1 is SQVTM, CDR2 ANQGSEA. V lost 6 bases and J lost 0; bases outside the gene matches: 3. CDR3 loop: CSVATGGSNQPQHF. CDR3 coding DNA: TGCAGCGTCGCGACAGGGGGTAGCAATCAGCCCCAGCATTTT.

The V and J genes are TRBV4-2 and TRBJ1-1; 8 positions match TRBD1. J gave up 3 bases and V 1 base, and 13 bases lay outside the gene matches. The germline V gene has CDR1 LGHNA and CDR2 YNFKEQ. CDR3 length equals 18 residues. CDR3 DNA sequence: TGTGCCAGCAGCCAAGTGACCCCTTCCGGGACAGGTTACACTGAAGCTTTCTTT. Its protein is CASSQVTPSGTGYTEAFF.

The V and J genes are TRBV7-2 and TRBJ2-1, with D perhaps matching TRBD1 (6 bases). V gave up 1 base and J gave up 9 bases, with 13 bases separating them. Germline V lookup: CDR1 SGHTA, CDR2 FQGNSA. The CDR3 loop spans 14 amino acids. CDR3: CASSLGAGAGEQFF. In nucleotides, the CDR3 is TGTGCCAGCAGCTTAGGAGCAGGGGCGGGTGAGCAGTTCTTC.

V usage is TRBV15 and J usage is TRBJ2-3; 13 bases line up with TRBD2. J gave up 3 bases and V 3 bases, and 9 bases lay outside the gene matches. Germline assignment: CDR1 LNHNV and CDR2 YYDKDF (reference sequence). CDR3 length: 18 amino acids. CDR3: CATSRGTSGDPFTDTQYF. The CDR3 DNA sequence: TGTGCCACCAGCAGGGGGACTAGCGGGGACCCATTTACAGATACGCAGTATTTT.

The genes are TRBV6-5 and TRBJ2-5, with D perhaps TRBD1 or TRBD2 (6 bases each). The CDR3 extends over 13 amino acids. V dropped 5 bases and J dropped 5 bases, with 12 bases sitting between them. CDR1 is MNHEY and CDR2 is SVGAGI in the germline V gene. This CDR3 reads CASSHGGGETQYF. Here the CDR3 DNA reads TGTGCCAGCAGTCACGGGGGCGGGGAGACCCAGTACTTC.

This chain uses TRBV7-9 with TRBJ1-2, with 10 bases aligning to TRBD1. Unmatched junction bases numbered 9, after V lost 4 bases and J lost 4 bases. The CDR3 has 16 amino acids. The germline CDR1 and CDR2 sequences are SEHNR and FQNEAQ (reference sequence). The CDR3 DNA is TGTGCCAGCAGCTCAGGGGGACAGGGGATCACCTATGGCTACACCTTC. Protein sequence: CASSSGGQGITYGYTF.

The CDR3 spells CASSRTGGEKLFF. CDR3 DNA: TGTGCCAGCAGCCGGACGGGGGGTGAAAAACTGTTTTTT. This chain uses TRBV3-1 (or the pseudogene TRBV3-2) with TRBJ1-4; a possible D gene is TRBD1 (5 bases). The CDR3 runs to 13 residues. V lost 4 bases and J 7 bases, leaving 10 bases between the germline ends. Per the germline V gene, CDR1 is LGHDT and CDR2 is YNNKEL (reference sequence).

The CDR3 region is CASSSDIDIQYF. The CDR3 nucleotides read TGTGCCAGTAGTAGCGATATAGACATTCAGTACTTC. This chain joins TRBV19 and TRBJ2-4, with no clear D. The length of the CDR3 is 12 residues. V lost 4 bases and J lost 8, with 9 bases in between. Germline CDR1 and CDR2: LNHDA and SQIVND (reference sequence).